This note documents a single T cell receptor (beta chain) sequence. The data were obtained in a study of control samples from healthy donors and cancer patients. Germline V CDR1 and CDR2: SGHTA, FQGNSA. Trimming stripped 1 base from V and 2 bases from J, with 13 bases between. This CDR3 region has 16 residues. Generated by immunoSEQ multiplex PCR, the TCRdb table keeps only in-frame clones and is missing some. Here the sample spans around 170,000 clones, just over 85% being singletons. Sequenced input: blood. The chain couples TRBV7-2 to TRBJ2-3, with a possible D match to TRBD1 (7 bases). The clonotype comes from a woman in her thirties in good health. The CDR3 DNA reads as TGTGCCAGCAGCTTAGGGAGGGGGCGGCCCACAGATACGCAGTATTTT. This translates into CASSLGRGRPTDTQYF.